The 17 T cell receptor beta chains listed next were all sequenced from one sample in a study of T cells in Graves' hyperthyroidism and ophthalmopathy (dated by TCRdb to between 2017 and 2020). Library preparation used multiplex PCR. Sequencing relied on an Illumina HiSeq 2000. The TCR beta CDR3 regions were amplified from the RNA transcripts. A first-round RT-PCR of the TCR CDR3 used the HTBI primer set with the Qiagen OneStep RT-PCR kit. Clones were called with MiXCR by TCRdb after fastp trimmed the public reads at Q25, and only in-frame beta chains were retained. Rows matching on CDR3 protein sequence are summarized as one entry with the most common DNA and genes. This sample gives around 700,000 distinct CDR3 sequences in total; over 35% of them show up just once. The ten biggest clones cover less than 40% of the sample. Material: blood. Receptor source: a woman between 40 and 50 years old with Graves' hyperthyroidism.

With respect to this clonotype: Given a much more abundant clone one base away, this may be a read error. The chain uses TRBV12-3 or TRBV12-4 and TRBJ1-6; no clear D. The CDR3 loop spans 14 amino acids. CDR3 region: CASSLGALFSPLRF. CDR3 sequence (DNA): TGTGCCAGCAGTTTAGGGGCCCTTTTTTCACCCCTCCGCTTT.

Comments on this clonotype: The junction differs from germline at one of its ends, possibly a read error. CDR3 bases: TGTGCCAGCAGCCCGGACGGGGACTACGAGCAGTGCTTC. Its translation: CASSPDGDYEQCF. The chain is built from TRBV9 and TRBJ2-7; 7 nucleotides agree with TRBD2. Germline loops: CDR1 SGDLS, CDR2 YYNGEE. The CDR3 is 13 amino acids.

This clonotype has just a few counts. The CDR3 region has the DNA TGCAGTGCTAGAGGGGCCGCGGGAGGGGCCTACGAGCAGTACTTC. Amino acids: CSARGAAGGAYEQYF. The chain joins TRBV20-1 to TRBJ2-7; the match to TRBD2 covers 9 bases. The germline V gene has CDR1 DFQATT and CDR2 SNEGSKA (reference sequence). The CDR3 is 15 amino acids. Germline trimming cut 1 base from V and 2 bases from J; bases unmatched to any gene: 6.

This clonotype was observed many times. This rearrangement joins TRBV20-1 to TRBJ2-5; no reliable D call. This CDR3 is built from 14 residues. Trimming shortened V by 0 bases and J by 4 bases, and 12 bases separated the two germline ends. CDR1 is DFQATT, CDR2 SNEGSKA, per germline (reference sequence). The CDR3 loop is CSARDFGSGETQYF. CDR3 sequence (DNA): TGCAGTGCTAGAGATTTCGGGTCGGGAGAGACCCAGTACTTC.

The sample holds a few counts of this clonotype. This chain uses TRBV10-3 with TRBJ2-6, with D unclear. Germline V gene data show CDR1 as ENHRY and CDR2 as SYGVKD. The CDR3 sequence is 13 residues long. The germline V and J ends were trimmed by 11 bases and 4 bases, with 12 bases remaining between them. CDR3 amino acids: CASRRRGANVLTF. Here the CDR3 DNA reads TGTGCCTCGAGGCGGCGGGGGGCCAACGTCCTGACTTTC.

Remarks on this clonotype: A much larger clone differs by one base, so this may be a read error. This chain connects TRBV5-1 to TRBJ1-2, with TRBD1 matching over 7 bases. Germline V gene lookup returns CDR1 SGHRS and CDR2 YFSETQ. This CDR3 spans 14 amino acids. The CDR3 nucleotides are TGCGCCAGCAGCACGGGACAGCCTAACTATGGCCACACCTTC. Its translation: CASSTGQPNYGHTF.

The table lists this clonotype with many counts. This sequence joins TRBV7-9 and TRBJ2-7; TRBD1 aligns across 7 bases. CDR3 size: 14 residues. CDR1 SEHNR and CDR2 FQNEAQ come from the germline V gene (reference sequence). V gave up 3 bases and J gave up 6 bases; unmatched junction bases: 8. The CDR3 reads CASSFRQGPGEQYF. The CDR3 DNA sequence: TGTGCCAGCAGCTTTAGACAGGGCCCGGGCGAGCAGTACTTC.

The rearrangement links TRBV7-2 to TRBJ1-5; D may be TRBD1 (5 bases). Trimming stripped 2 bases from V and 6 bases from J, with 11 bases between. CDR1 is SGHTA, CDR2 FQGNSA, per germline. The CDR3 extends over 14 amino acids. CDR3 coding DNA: TGTGCCAGCAGCTTATCGTTGGGGGTTCAGCCCCAGCATTTT. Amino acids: CASSLSLGVQPQHF.

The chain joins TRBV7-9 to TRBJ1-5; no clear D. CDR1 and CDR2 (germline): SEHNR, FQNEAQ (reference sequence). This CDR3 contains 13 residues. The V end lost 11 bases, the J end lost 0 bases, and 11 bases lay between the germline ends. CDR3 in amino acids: CASQADSNQPQHF. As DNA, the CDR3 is TGTGCCTCCCAGGCAGATAGCAATCAGCCCCAGCATTTT. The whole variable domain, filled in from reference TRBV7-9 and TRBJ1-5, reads DTGVSQNPRHKITKRGQNVTFRCDPISEHNRLYWYRQTLGQGPEFLTYFQNEAQLEKSRLLSDRFSAERPKGSFSTLEIQRTEQGDSAMYLCASQADSNQPQHFGDGTRLSIL.

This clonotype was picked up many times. DNA for the CDR3: TGTGCCAGCAGCTTAGCGGCAGAAGCTTTGGGTATCACTGAAGCTTTCTTT. The encoded protein is CASSLAAEALGITEAFF. The J gene is TRBJ1-1, the V gene TRBV7-2; D gene unclear. The V gene lost 0 bases and the J gene lost 4 bases, with 18 bases spanning the gap. This CDR3 has 17 amino acids. Germline-derived CDR1 and CDR2 are SGHTA and FQGNSA.

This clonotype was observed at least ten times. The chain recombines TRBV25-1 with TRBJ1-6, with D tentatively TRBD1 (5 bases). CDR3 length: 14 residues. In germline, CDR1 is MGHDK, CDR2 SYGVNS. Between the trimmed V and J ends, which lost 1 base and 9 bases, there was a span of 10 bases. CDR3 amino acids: CASSESWTRSPLHF. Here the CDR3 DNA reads TGTGCCAGCAGTGAATCTTGGACACGTTCACCCCTCCACTTT.

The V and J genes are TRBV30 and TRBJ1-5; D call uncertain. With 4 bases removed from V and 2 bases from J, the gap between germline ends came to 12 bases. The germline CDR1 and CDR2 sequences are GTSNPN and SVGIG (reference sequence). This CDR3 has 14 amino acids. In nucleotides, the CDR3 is TGTGCCTGGAAATCACAAACCGGCAATCAGCCCCAGCATTTT. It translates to CAWKSQTGNQPQHF.

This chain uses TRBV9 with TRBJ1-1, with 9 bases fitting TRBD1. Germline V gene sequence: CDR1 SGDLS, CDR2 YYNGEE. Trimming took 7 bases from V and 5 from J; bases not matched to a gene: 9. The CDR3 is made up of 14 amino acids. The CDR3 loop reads CASSRRGTGTEAFF. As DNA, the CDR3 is TGTGCCAGCTCACGAAGGGGGACAGGGACTGAAGCTTTCTTT.

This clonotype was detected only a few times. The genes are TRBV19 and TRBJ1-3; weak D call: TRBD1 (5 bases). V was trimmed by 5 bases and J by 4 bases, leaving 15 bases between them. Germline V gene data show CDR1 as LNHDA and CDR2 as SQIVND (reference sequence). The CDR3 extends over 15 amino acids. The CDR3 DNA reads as TGTGCCAGTAGTTCACCCGGGACGGTCGGAAACACCATATATTTT. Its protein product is CASSSPGTVGNTIYF.

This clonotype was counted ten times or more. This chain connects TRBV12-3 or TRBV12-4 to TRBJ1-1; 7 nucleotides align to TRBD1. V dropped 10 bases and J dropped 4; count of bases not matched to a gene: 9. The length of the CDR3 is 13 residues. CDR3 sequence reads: CATLGQMGTEAFF. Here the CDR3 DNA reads TGTGCCACCCTGGGACAGATGGGCACTGAAGCTTTCTTT.

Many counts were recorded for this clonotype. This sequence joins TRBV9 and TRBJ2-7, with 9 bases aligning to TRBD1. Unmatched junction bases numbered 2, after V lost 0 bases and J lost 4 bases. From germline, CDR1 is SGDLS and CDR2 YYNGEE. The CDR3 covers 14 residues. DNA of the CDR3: TGTGCCAGCAGCGTAGAGACAGGGGGTTACGAGCAGTACTTC. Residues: CASSVETGGYEQYF. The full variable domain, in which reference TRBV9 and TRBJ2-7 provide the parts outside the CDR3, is DSGVTQTPKHLITATGQRVTLRCSPRSGDLSVYWYQQSLDQGLQFLIQYYNGEERAKGNILERFSAQQFPDLHSELNLSSLELGDSALYFCASSVETGGYEQYFGPGTRLTVT.

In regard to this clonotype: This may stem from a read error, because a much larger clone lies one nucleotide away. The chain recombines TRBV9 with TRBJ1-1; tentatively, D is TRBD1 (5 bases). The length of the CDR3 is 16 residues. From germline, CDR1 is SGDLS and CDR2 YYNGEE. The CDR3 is CASGVSPTTENTEAFF. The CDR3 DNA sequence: TGTGCCAGCGGCGTAAGCCCAACGACAGAGAACACTGAAGCTTTCTTT. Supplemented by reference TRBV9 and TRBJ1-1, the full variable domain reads DSGVTQTPKHLITATGQRVTLRCSPRSGDLSVYWYQQSLDQGLQFLIQYYNGEERAKGNILERFSAQQFPDLHSELNLSSLELGDSALYFCASGVSPTTENTEAFFGQGTRLTVV.